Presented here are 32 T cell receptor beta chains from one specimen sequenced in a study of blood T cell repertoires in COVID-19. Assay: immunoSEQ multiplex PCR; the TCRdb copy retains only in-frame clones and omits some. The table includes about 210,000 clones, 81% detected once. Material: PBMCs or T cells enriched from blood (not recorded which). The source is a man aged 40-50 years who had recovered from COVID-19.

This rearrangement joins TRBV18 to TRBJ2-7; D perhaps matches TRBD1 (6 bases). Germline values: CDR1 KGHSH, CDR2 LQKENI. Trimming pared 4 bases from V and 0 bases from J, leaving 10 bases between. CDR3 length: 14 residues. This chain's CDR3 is CASSRGQSSYEQYF. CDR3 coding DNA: TGTGCCAGCTCACGGGGGCAGAGCTCCTACGAGCAGTACTTC.

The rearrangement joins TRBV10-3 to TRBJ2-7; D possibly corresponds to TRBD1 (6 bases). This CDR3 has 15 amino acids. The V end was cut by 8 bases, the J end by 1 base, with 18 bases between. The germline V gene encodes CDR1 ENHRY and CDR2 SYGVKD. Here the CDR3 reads CAIGNLWGQSYEQYF. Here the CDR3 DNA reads TGTGCCATCGGTAATTTGTGGGGGCAGTCCTACGAGCAGTACTTC.

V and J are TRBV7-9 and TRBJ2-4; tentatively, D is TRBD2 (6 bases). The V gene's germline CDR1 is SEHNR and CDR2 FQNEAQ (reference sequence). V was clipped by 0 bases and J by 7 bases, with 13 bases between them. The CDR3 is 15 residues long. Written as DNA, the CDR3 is TGTGCCAGCAGCTTAGCGGGAGGAAAGAGGAACATTCAGTACTTC. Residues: CASSLAGGKRNIQYF.

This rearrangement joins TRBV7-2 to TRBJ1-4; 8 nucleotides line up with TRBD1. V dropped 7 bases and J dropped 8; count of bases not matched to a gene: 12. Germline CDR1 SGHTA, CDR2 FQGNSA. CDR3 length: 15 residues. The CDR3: CASNYQGAGEEKLFF. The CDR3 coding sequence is TGTGCCAGCAACTACCAGGGGGCCGGGGAGGAAAAACTGTTTTTT.

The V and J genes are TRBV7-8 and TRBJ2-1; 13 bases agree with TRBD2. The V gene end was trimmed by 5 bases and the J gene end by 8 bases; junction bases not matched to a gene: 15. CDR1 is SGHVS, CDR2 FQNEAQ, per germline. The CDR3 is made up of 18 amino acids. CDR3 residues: CASSKLGLAGAYQDEQFF. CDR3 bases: TGTGCCAGCAGCAAATTAGGACTAGCGGGAGCTTATCAGGATGAGCAGTTCTTC. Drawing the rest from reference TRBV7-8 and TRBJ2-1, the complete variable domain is GAGVSQSPRYKVAKRGQDVALRCDPISGHVSLFWYQQALGQGPEFLTYFQNEAQLDKSGLPSDRFFAERPEGSVSTLKIQRTQQEDSAVYLCASSKLGLAGAYQDEQFFGPGTRLTVL.

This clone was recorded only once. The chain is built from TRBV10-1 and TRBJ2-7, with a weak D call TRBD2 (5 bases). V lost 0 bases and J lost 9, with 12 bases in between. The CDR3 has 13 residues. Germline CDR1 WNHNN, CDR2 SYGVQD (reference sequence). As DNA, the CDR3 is TGCGCCAGCAGTGAGTCGAGGGAAGGGCGGCAGTACTTC. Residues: CASSESREGRQYF.

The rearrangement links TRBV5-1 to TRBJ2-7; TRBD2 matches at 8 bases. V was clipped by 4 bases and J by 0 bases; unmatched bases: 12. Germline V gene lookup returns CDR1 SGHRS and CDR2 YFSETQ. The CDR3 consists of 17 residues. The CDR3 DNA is TGCGCCAGCAGCCCGAGTGGTCAGGGACTAGTCTCCTACGAGCAGTACTTC. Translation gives CASSPSGQGLVSYEQYF. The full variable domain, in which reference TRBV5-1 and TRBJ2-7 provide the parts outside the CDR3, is KAGVTQTPRYLIKTRGQQVTLSCSPISGHRSVSWYQQTPGQGLQFLFEYFSETQRNKGNFPGRFSGRQFSNSRSEMNVSTLELGDSALYLCASSPSGQGLVSYEQYFGPGTRLTVT.

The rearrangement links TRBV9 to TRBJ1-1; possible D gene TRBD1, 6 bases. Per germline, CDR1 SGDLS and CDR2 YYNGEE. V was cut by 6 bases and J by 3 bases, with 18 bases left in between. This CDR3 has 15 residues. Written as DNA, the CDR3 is TGTGCCAGCACCGGTAGAGACAGGTTTGACACTGAAGCTTTCTTT. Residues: CASTGRDRFDTEAFF.

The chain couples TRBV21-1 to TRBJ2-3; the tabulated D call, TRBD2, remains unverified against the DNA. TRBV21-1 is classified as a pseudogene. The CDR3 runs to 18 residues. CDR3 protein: CASSKVGFTGNGTDTQYF. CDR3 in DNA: TGTGCCAGCAGCAAAGTTGGCTTTACGGGGAATGGGACAGATACGCAGTATTTT.

The CDR3 reads CASSEGRGRNQPQHF. In DNA, the CDR3 is TGTGCCAGCAGCGAGGGCAGGGGGCGGAATCAGCCCCAGCATTTT. V usage is TRBV6-5 and J usage is TRBJ1-5; TRBD1 matches at 8 bases. With V trimmed by 6 bases and J by 4 bases, 8 bases remained unmatched. This CDR3 is 15 amino acids long. Germline CDR1 is MNHEY and CDR2 is SVGAGI.

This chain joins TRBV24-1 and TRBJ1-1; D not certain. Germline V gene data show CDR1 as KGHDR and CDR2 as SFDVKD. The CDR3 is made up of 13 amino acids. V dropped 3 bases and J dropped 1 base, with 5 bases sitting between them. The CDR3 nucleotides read TGTGCCACCAGTGATCCGTGGAACACTGAAGCTTTCTTT. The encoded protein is CATSDPWNTEAFF.

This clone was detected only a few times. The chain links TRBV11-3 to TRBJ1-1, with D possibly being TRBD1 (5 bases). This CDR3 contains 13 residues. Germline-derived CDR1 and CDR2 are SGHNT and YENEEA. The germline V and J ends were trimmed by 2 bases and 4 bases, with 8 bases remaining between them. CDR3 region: CASSLRRATEAFF. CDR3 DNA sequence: TGTGCCAGCAGCTTACGCAGGGCCACTGAAGCTTTCTTT.

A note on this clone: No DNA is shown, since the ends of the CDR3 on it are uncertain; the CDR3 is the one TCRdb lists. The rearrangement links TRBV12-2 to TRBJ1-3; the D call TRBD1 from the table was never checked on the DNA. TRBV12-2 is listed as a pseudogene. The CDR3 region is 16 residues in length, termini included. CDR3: CASRLVGQGSGNTIYF.

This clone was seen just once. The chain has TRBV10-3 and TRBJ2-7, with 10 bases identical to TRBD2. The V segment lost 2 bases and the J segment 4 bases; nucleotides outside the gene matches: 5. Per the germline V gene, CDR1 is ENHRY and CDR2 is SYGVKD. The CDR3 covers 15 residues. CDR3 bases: TGTGCCATCAGTGAGAGAGGGACTAGCGATTACGAGCAGTACTTC. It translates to CAISERGTSDYEQYF.

The CDR3 DNA reads as TGTGCCAGCAGCCACGGGACTAAACATGAGCAGTTCTTC. Encoded protein: CASSHGTKHEQFF. V usage is TRBV27 and J usage is TRBJ2-1; TRBD2 agrees at 7 bases. Germline CDR1 MNHEY, CDR2 SMNVEV (reference sequence). V lost 6 bases and J lost 8; bases outside the gene matches: 7. The CDR3 is 13 amino acids.

CDR3 nucleotide sequence: TGTGCTAGTGGTTTGGTACAGGGTAAAGGAAACACCATATATTTT. Its protein is CASGLVQGKGNTIYF. This chain connects TRBV12-5 to TRBJ1-3; D might be TRBD1 (6 bases). The ends were cut back, 0 bases at V and 4 bases at J, with 10 bases in the middle. The length of the CDR3 is 15 residues. Germline loops: CDR1 LGHNT, CDR2 FRNRAP.

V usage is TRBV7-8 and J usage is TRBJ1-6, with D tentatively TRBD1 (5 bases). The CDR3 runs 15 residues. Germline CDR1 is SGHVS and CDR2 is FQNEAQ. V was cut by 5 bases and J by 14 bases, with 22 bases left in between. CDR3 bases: TGTGCCAGCAGCCTCACCACACAGGCGGTGGCGACCCTCCACTTT. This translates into CASSLTTQAVATLHF.

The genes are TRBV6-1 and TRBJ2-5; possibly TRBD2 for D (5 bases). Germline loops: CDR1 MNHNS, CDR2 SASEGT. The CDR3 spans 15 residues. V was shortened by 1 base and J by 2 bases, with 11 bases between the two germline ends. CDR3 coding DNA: TGTGCCAGCAGTGAAGGAGGGTACAAGCAAGAGACCCAGTACTTC. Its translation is CASSEGGYKQETQYF.

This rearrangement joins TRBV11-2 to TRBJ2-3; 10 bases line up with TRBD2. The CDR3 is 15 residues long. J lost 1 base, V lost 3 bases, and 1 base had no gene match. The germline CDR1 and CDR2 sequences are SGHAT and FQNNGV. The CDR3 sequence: CASSFLAGGTDTQYF. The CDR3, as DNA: TGTGCCAGCAGCTTTCTAGCGGGAGGCACAGATACGCAGTATTTT. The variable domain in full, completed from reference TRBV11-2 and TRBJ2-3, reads EAGVAQSPRYKIIEKRQSVAFWCNPISGHATLYWYQQILGQGPKLLIQFQNNGVVDDSQLPKDRFSAERLKGVDSTLKIQPAKLEDSAVYLCASSFLAGGTDTQYFGPGTRLTVL.

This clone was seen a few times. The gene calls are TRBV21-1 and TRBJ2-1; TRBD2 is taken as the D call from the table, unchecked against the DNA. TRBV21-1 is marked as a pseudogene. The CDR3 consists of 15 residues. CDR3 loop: CASSARLALVNEQFF. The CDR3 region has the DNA TGTGCCAGCAGCGCCCGGCTTGCTCTAGTGAATGAGCAGTTCTTC.

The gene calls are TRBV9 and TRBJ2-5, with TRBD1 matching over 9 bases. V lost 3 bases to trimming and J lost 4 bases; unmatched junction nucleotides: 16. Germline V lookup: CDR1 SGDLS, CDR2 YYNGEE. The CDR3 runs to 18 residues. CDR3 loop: CASSGGTGFPLVGETQYF. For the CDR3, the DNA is TGTGCCAGCAGCGGTGGGACAGGGTTCCCCTTGGTGGGAGAGACCCAGTACTTC.

For the CDR3, the DNA is TGTGCCAGCAGCTCCGTTCTCTTTCTAGGGAGTCTATACACCGGGGAGCTGTTTTTT. This gives the protein CASSSVLFLGSLYTGELFF. The V gene is TRBV5-6, the J gene TRBJ2-2; D is possibly TRBD2 (5 bases). The CDR3 loop spans 19 amino acids. Deletions cut 3 bases from V and 3 bases from J, with 24 bases between. Germline CDR1 reads SGHDT; CDR2 reads YYEEEE.

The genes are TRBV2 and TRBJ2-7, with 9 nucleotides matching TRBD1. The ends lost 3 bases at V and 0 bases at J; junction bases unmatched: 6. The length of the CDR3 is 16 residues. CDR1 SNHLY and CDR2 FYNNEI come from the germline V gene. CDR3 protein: CASSETATGGSYEQYF. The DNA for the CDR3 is TGTGCCAGCAGTGAGACTGCGACAGGGGGCTCCTACGAGCAGTACTTC.

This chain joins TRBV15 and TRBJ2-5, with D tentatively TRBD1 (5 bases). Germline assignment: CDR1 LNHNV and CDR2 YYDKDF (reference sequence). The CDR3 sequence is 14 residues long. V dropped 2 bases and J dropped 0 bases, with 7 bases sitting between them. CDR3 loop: CATSRRGNQETQYF. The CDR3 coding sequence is TGTGCCACCAGCAGAAGGGGCAACCAAGAGACCCAGTACTTC.

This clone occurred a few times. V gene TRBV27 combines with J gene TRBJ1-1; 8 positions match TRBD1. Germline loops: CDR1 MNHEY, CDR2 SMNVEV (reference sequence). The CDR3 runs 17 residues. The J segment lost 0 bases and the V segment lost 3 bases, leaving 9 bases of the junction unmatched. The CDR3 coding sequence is TGTGCCAGCAGTTTCCATACCGGGACAGGTATGAACACTGAAGCTTTCTTT. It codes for CASSFHTGTGMNTEAFF.

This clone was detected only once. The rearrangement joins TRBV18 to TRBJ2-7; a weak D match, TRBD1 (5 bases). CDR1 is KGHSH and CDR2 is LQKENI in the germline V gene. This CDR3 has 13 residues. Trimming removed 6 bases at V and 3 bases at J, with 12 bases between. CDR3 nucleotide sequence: TGTGCCAGCTCCCAACAGGACGACTACGAGCAGTACTTC. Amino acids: CASSQQDDYEQYF.

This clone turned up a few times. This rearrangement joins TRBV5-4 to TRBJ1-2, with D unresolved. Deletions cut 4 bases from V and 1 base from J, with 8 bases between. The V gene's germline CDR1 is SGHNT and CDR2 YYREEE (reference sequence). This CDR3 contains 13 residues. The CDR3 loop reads CASSPGYNYGYTF. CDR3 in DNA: TGTGCCAGCAGCCCGGGATATAACTATGGCTACACCTTC.

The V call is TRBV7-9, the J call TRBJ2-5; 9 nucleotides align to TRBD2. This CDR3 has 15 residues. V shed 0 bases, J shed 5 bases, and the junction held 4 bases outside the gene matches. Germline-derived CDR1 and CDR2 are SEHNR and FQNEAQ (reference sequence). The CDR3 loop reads CASSLASSGRETQYF. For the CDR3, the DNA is TGTGCCAGCAGCTTAGCGAGCAGCGGGAGGGAGACCCAGTACTTC.

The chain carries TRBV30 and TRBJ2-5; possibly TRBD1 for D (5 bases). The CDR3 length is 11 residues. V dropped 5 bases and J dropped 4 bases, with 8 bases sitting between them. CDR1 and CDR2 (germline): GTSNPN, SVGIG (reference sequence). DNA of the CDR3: TGTGCCTGGTCTCAGGGAGAGACCCAGTACTTC. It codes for CAWSQGETQYF.

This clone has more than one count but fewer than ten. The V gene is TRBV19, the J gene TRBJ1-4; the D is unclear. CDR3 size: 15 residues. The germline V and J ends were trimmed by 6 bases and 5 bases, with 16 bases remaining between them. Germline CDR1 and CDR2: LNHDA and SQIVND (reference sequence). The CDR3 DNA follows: TGTGCCAGTAGCTTCTCCGACACCAGGAATGAAAAACTGTTTTTT. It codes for CASSFSDTRNEKLFF. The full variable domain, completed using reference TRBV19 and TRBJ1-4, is DGGITQSPKYLFRKEGQNVTLSCEQNLNHDAMYWYRQDPGQGLRLIYYSQIVNDFQKGDIAEGYSVSREKKESFPLTVTSAQKNPTAFYLCASSFSDTRNEKLFFGSGTQLSVL.

CDR3 DNA: TGTGCCAGTAGAGCGGGGGGTAAGGTGTACACCGGGGAGCTGTTTTTT. Translated, it gives CASRAGGKVYTGELFF. The rearrangement links TRBV19 to TRBJ2-2; 9 nucleotides line up with TRBD2. The ends lost 6 bases at V and 3 bases at J; junction bases unmatched: 8. This CDR3 contains 16 residues. CDR1 is LNHDA and CDR2 is SQIVND in the germline V gene (reference sequence).

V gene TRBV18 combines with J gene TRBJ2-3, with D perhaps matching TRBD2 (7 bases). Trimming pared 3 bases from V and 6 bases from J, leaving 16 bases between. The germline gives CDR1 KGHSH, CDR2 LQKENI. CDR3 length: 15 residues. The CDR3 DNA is TGTGCCAGCTCACCCTTCGCGGGGGCCGTCGATACGCAGTATTTT. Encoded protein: CASSPFAGAVDTQYF.